Listed below are T cell receptor beta chains from one sample, sequenced in a study of T-cell memory formation after mild COVID-19. One entry per CDR3 protein, called by TCRdb with MiXCR from the 5' RACE reads. Counted here are about 47,000 distinct CDR3 sequences, roughly 9.8% occurring once; the ten biggest clones make up roughly 12%. Sequenced input: PBMCs or a T cell subset sorted from them (not recorded which). The receptors come from an adult woman who had mild COVID-19 (a few samples of this study predate the infection). Cell type and time point are not known. CDR3s include the opening cysteine and the closing phenylalanine or tryptophan. The D gene is left open where the match is weak. Size values are once, few and many counts, or a class for expanded clones, and some rows have none.

j_gene: TRBJ2-5; abundance: many; d_gene: TRBD2; v_gene: TRBV7-2; CDR3aa: CASSLESLAGGQETQYF; CDR3nt: TGTGCCAGCAGCTTAGAATCTCTAGCGGGGGGCCAAGAGACCCAGTACTTC
j_gene: TRBJ1-3; abundance: -; d_gene: -; v_gene: TRBV5-1; CDR3aa: CASSLEGGTSGNTIYF; CDR3nt: TGCGCCAGCAGCTTGGAGGGGGGGACCTCTGGAAACACCATATATTTT
j_gene: TRBJ2-1; abundance: -; d_gene: -; v_gene: TRBV7-3; CDR3aa: CASSLSGANEQFF; CDR3nt: TGTGCCAGCAGCTTATCAGGGGCCAATGAGCAGTTCTTC
j_gene: TRBJ1-4; abundance: few; d_gene: -; v_gene: TRBV5-1; CDR3aa: CASSPPDSGKLFF; CDR3nt: TGCGCCAGCAGCCCACCAGACAGCGGGAAACTGTTTTTT
j_gene: TRBJ2-5; abundance: few; d_gene: -; v_gene: TRBV12-3/TRBV12-4; CDR3aa: CASTVRAGGQETQYF; CDR3nt: TGTGCCAGCACCGTTAGGGCAGGAGGGCAAGAGACCCAGTACTTC
j_gene: TRBJ2-1; abundance: -; d_gene: TRBD2; v_gene: TRBV6-5; CDR3aa: CASSPRLAGIDEQFF; CDR3nt: TGTGCCAGCAGCCCTAGACTAGCGGGGATCGATGAGCAGTTCTTC
j_gene: TRBJ2-7; abundance: many; d_gene: TRBD1; v_gene: TRBV5-1; CDR3aa: CASSFSGTGGSYEQYF; CDR3nt: TGCGCCAGCAGCTTCTCCGGGACAGGGGGTTCCTACGAGCAGTACTTC
j_gene: TRBJ2-3; abundance: -; d_gene: TRBD2; v_gene: TRBV5-1; CDR3aa: CASSLSTSGTTDTQYF; CDR3nt: TGCGCCAGCAGCTTGTCCACTAGCGGGACCACAGATACGCAGTATTTT
j_gene: TRBJ2-5; abundance: -; d_gene: TRBD1; v_gene: TRBV20-1; CDR3aa: CSARDPGQGGETQYF; CDR3nt: TGCAGTGCTAGAGATCCGGGACAGGGAGGGGAGACCCAGTACTTC
j_gene: TRBJ2-2; abundance: few; d_gene: -; v_gene: TRBV2; CDR3aa: CASSASVAGELFF; CDR3nt: TGTGCCAGCAGCGCAAGTGTAGCCGGGGAGCTGTTTTTT
j_gene: TRBJ1-1; abundance: many; d_gene: -; v_gene: TRBV15; CDR3aa: CATALDEGRTEAFF; CDR3nt: TGTGCCACCGCCTTGGATGAGGGGAGGACTGAAGCTTTCTTT
j_gene: TRBJ2-2; abundance: -; d_gene: -; v_gene: TRBV12-3/TRBV12-4; CDR3aa: CASSLRGFAGELFF; CDR3nt: TGTGCCAGCAGTTTAAGAGGATTTGCGGGGGAGCTGTTTTTT
j_gene: TRBJ1-6; abundance: few; d_gene: -; v_gene: TRBV28; CDR3aa: CASSPPRQPLHF; CDR3nt: TGTGCCAGCAGCCCGCCCCGGCAGCCCCTCCACTTT
j_gene: TRBJ2-1; abundance: many; d_gene: -; v_gene: TRBV7-6; CDR3aa: CASSLVTYNEQFF; CDR3nt: TGTGCCAGCAGCTTGGTCACCTACAATGAGCAGTTCTTC
j_gene: TRBJ2-5; abundance: many; d_gene: -; v_gene: TRBV12-3/TRBV12-4; CDR3aa: CASSLVAREETQYF; CDR3nt: TGTGCCAGCAGTTTAGTAGCCAGGGAAGAGACCCAGTACTTC
j_gene: TRBJ2-5; abundance: -; d_gene: -; v_gene: TRBV7-3; CDR3aa: CASSLDRTSGGKTQYF; CDR3nt: TGTGCCAGCAGCTTAGACAGGACGTCCGGCGGGAAGACCCAGTACTTC
j_gene: TRBJ2-1; abundance: many; d_gene: -; v_gene: TRBV7-7; CDR3aa: CASSLQPVDDEQFF; CDR3nt: TGTGCTAGCAGCTTACAACCCGTCGACGATGAGCAGTTCTTC
j_gene: TRBJ1-1; abundance: once; d_gene: -; v_gene: TRBV7-2; CDR3aa: CASSRHTEAFF; CDR3nt: TGTGCCAGCAGCCGTCACACTGAAGCTTTCTTT
j_gene: TRBJ2-7; abundance: few; d_gene: -; v_gene: TRBV9; CDR3aa: CASSPSRGLAYEQYF; CDR3nt: TGTGCCAGCAGCCCTAGTCGGGGCCTAGCCTACGAGCAGTACTTC
j_gene: TRBJ1-5; abundance: many; d_gene: -; v_gene: TRBV27; CDR3aa: CASSSRTHGLHQPQHF; CDR3nt: TGTGCCAGCAGTTCCCGGACCCACGGGCTCCATCAGCCCCAGCATTTT
j_gene: TRBJ1-1; abundance: many; d_gene: -; v_gene: TRBV6-6; CDR3aa: CASSYSRSAGNTEAFF; CDR3nt: TGTGCCAGCAGTTACTCGAGGAGCGCAGGGAACACTGAAGCTTTCTTT
j_gene: TRBJ2-1; abundance: few; d_gene: -; v_gene: TRBV2; CDR3aa: CARRAERLGNSGEQFF; CDR3nt: TGTGCCAGAAGAGCAGAGCGTCTGGGTAACTCCGGTGAGCAGTTCTTC
j_gene: TRBJ2-3; abundance: many; d_gene: -; v_gene: TRBV2; CDR3aa: CASLMDGSTDTQYF; CDR3nt: TGTGCCAGCCTAATGGACGGTAGCACAGATACGCAGTATTTT